This entry concerns a single TCR beta chain. The data are from a study of shared clonotypes between healthy human individuals. At a deep level, the assay was run. Assay used: immunoSEQ multiplex PCR; TCRdb lists only in-frame clones, some missing. The sample lists about 2.4 million clones; approximately 93% were seen once. The CDR3 consists of 14 residues. Germline lookup yields CDR1 MDHEN and CDR2 SYDVKM. V was pared by 0 bases and J by 9 bases, with 14 bases between. The sequence was obtained from a man between 18 and 29 years old in good health. Some clones in this sample may be carry-over from other donors' samples. The sequenced sample consisted of naive CD4+ T cells from PBMCs. Subset described: CD45RA+ positively selected. The gene calls are TRBV28 and TRBJ1-1; TRBD1 might be the D (5 bases). CDR3 DNA sequence: TGTGCCAGCAGTTTATGGCGGGAGGGGCGCAAAGCTTTCTTT. It encodes CASSLWREGRKAFF.